What follows are 27 T cell receptor beta chains derived from one specimen sequenced in a study of T cell changes during pregnancy in multiple sclerosis. Clones were read by immunoSEQ multiplex PCR, and TCRdb kept only the in-frame ones, dropping some. The sample contains 75,000 to 95,000 clones, around 92% of which appear only once. The specimen comprised peripheral blood, sampled after pregnancy. These receptor sequences come from a female donor with multiple sclerosis, enrolled in a pregnancy study.

The chain combines TRBV18 with TRBJ1-2; possibly TRBD1 for D (6 bases). The CDR3 spans 14 residues. The ends were cut back, 4 bases at V and 0 bases at J, with 9 bases in the middle. CDR1 and CDR2 (germline): KGHSH, LQKENI. The DNA of the CDR3 is TGTGCCAGCTCACAAGGGACAACTAACTATGGCTACACCTTC. Protein product: CASSQGTTNYGYTF. Based on the CDR3 plus reference TRBV18 and TRBJ1-2, the full variable domain is NAGVMQNPRHLVRRRGQEARLRCSPMKGHSHVYWYRQLPEEGLKFMVYLQKENIIDESGMPKERFSAEFPKEGPSILRIQQVVRGDSAAYFCASSQGTTNYGYTFGSGTRLTVV.

The rearrangement joins TRBV13 to TRBJ1-2; 10 positions match TRBD1. CDR3 length: 16 amino acids. Trimming took 5 bases from V and 4 from J; bases not matched to a gene: 10. The germline V gene encodes CDR1 PRHDT and CDR2 FYEKMQ (reference sequence). This CDR3 reads CASSQPRTGGFYGYTF. In nucleotides, the CDR3 is TGTGCCAGCAGCCAGCCAAGGACAGGGGGTTTCTATGGCTACACCTTC.

The chain uses TRBV4-3 and TRBJ2-3; TRBD2 matches at 16 bases. Germline V gives CDR1 LGHNA, CDR2 YSLEER. This CDR3 comprises 17 residues. Losses at the gene ends were 2 bases for V and 8 bases for J; bases not matched to a gene: 7. The CDR3: CASSQRGLAGGLGTQYF. The CDR3 nucleotides read TGCGCCAGCAGCCAACGGGGACTAGCGGGGGGGCTTGGTACGCAGTATTTT.

CDR3 in DNA: TGTGCCAGCAGACCGGTACAGGGCCGCCATGGCTACACCTTC. Translation: CASRPVQGRHGYTF. The V call is TRBV7-2, the J call TRBJ1-2, with D possibly being TRBD1 (6 bases). Germline V lookup: CDR1 SGHTA, CDR2 FQGNSA. The CDR3 sequence is 14 residues long. V was clipped by 6 bases and J by 6 bases, with 17 bases between them.

V usage is TRBV19 and J usage is TRBJ2-2; the D is unclear. The V and J ends lost 5 bases and 3 bases respectively, with 7 bases between them. The CDR3 is 13 residues long. CDR1 and CDR2 from the germline V gene are LNHDA and SQIVND (reference sequence). The CDR3 sequence: CASSPRYTGELFF. DNA of the CDR3: TGTGCCAGTAGTCCGCGATACACCGGGGAGCTGTTTTTT. The whole variable domain, filled in from reference TRBV19 and TRBJ2-2, reads DGGITQSPKYLFRKEGQNVTLSCEQNLNHDAMYWYRQDPGQGLRLIYYSQIVNDFQKGDIAEGYSVSREKKESFPLTVTSAQKNPTAFYLCASSPRYTGELFFGEGSRLTVL.

This chain joins TRBV27 and TRBJ1-5; weak D call: TRBD1 (6 bases). The CDR3 consists of 15 residues. Germline values: CDR1 MNHEY, CDR2 SMNVEV (reference sequence). The germline V and J ends were trimmed by 4 bases and 0 bases, with 10 bases remaining between them. The CDR3 spells CASSWDTYSNQPQHF. The CDR3 nucleotides read TGTGCCAGCAGTTGGGACACCTATAGCAATCAGCCCCAGCATTTT.

V gene TRBV9 combines with J gene TRBJ2-7; 12 nucleotides line up with TRBD1. With 3 bases clipped from V and 6 bases from J, the junction kept 10 bases outside the gene matches. CDR1 and CDR2 (germline): SGDLS, YYNGEE. This CDR3 has 16 residues. CDR3 sequence reads: CASSESSGTGGSEQYF. Written as DNA, the CDR3 is TGTGCCAGCAGCGAGTCGTCCGGGACAGGGGGCTCCGAGCAGTACTTC.

The chain combines TRBV19 with TRBJ2-7; D is possibly TRBD1 (6 bases). The ends were cut back, 6 bases at V and 0 bases at J, with 9 bases in the middle. Germline V gene lookup returns CDR1 LNHDA and CDR2 SQIVND (reference sequence). The CDR3 loop spans 13 amino acids. CDR3 coding DNA: TGTGCCAGTAGGAGACAGGACTCCTACGAGCAGTACTTC. Protein product: CASRRQDSYEQYF.

The chain couples TRBV27 to TRBJ1-5; D perhaps matches TRBD1 (6 bases). V was cut by 2 bases and J by 3 bases, with 17 bases left in between. The CDR3 extends over 17 amino acids. Germline lookup yields CDR1 MNHEY and CDR2 SMNVEV (reference sequence). CDR3 nucleotide sequence: TGTGCCAGCAGTTTAAGGGGGGGCCCCCTTGACAATCAGCCCCAGCATTTT. It yields the protein CASSLRGGPLDNQPQHF.

The rearrangement links TRBV7-2 to TRBJ1-3; D might be TRBD1 (6 bases). V lost 6 bases and J lost 2, with 14 bases in between. Per the germline V gene, CDR1 is SGHTA and CDR2 is FQGNSA. The length of the CDR3 is 15 residues. The CDR3 is CASSKDGGPGNTIYF. The CDR3 nucleotides read TGTGCCAGCAGTAAAGACGGGGGGCCTGGAAACACCATATATTTT.

J is TRBJ2-7 and V is TRBV19; TRBD1 might be the D (7 bases). V shed 7 bases and J shed 4 bases, with 20 bases lying between them. Germline loops: CDR1 LNHDA, CDR2 SQIVND (reference sequence). This CDR3 is built from 15 residues. For the CDR3, the DNA is TGTGCCAGTACCCCGACGGAGGGGGCCCAATACGAGCAGTACTTC. Translation gives CASTPTEGAQYEQYF.

The V call is TRBV7-3, the J call TRBJ1-6, with D maybe TRBD1 (5 bases). Germline CDR1 reads SGHTA; CDR2 reads FQGTGA. This CDR3 contains 14 residues. Trimming removed 0 bases at V and 9 bases at J, with 9 bases between. CDR3 in amino acids: CASSLTFGGSPLHF. The CDR3 nucleotides read TGTGCCAGCAGCTTAACGTTCGGGGGTTCACCCCTCCACTTT.

The chain recombines TRBV2 with TRBJ2-2; no reliable D call. CDR1 SNHLY and CDR2 FYNNEI come from the germline V gene. This CDR3 comprises 15 residues. The germline V and J ends were trimmed by 4 bases and 6 bases, with 15 bases remaining between them. CDR3 amino acids: CASSAGAVSPGELFF. The CDR3 DNA reads TGTGCCAGCAGTGCCGGTGCTGTCTCTCCCGGGGAGCTGTTTTTT.

The chain recombines TRBV5-1 with TRBJ1-3; a possible D gene is TRBD1 (5 bases). Germline V gene lookup returns CDR1 SGHRS and CDR2 YFSETQ. This CDR3 spans 15 amino acids. Trimming pared 3 bases from V and 0 bases from J, leaving 10 bases between. DNA for the CDR3: TGCGCCAGCAGCTCTTCTGGGGCCTCTGGAAACACCATATATTTT. Translated, it gives CASSSSGASGNTIYF.

The chain joins TRBV19 to TRBJ2-3; 13 bases match TRBD2. Germline lookup yields CDR1 LNHDA and CDR2 SQIVND (reference sequence). J was trimmed by 1 base and V by 4 bases; bases with no gene match: 8. There are 18 residues in the CDR3. The DNA for the CDR3 is TGTGCCAGTAGTACCCCGGGACTAGCGGGACCTCGCACAGATACGCAGTATTTT. It specifies CASSTPGLAGPRTDTQYF.

The rearrangement uses TRBV29-1 and TRBJ2-3; D may be TRBD2 (6 bases). V was pared by 4 bases and J by 4 bases, with 24 bases between. The CDR3 runs to 17 residues. From germline, CDR1 is SQVTM and CDR2 ANQGSEA. The CDR3 loop is CSVGVLILGGTADTQYF. The CDR3 region has the DNA TGCAGCGTTGGAGTTCTAATTTTAGGCGGGACTGCAGATACGCAGTATTTT.

This sequence joins TRBV2 and TRBJ1-3, with 7 bases fitting TRBD1. This CDR3 region has 15 residues. CDR1 is SNHLY, CDR2 FYNNEI, per germline. V gave up 5 bases and J gave up 4 bases; unmatched junction bases: 8. The CDR3 DNA follows: TGTGCCAGCAGTCAATGGACAGGTCCCGGAAACACCATATATTTT. Encoded protein: CASSQWTGPGNTIYF.

The rearrangement uses TRBV5-6 and TRBJ1-2, with TRBD1 matching over 8 bases. Looked up from germline, CDR1 is SGHDT and CDR2 is YYEEEE. CDR3 size: 15 residues. V was clipped by 2 bases and J by 6 bases; unmatched bases: 9. For the CDR3, the DNA is TGTGCCAGCAGCTTTGTCACAGGGGGAAGTCATGGCTACACCTTC. Translating it yields CASSFVTGGSHGYTF.

V gene TRBV6-5 combines with J gene TRBJ1-1; D is unresolved. V lost 0 bases and J lost 5, with 10 bases in between. The germline CDR1 and CDR2 sequences are MNHEY and SVGAGI. This CDR3 contains 14 residues. For the CDR3, the DNA is TGTGCCAGCAGTTACTCCGAGGGAGGTACTGAAGCTTTCTTT. Its protein product is CASSYSEGGTEAFF.

The table lists this clone with a count of one. This rearrangement joins TRBV4-3 to TRBJ1-6; perhaps TRBD1 as D (6 bases). V was shortened by 4 bases and J by 2 bases, with 12 bases between the two germline ends. CDR1 and CDR2 (germline): LGHNA, YSLEER. CDR3 length equals 16 residues. The CDR3 sequence: CASSRDISTYNSPLHF. The DNA for the CDR3 is TGCGCCAGCAGCCGGGACATCTCCACCTATAATTCACCCCTCCACTTT.

The chain carries TRBV16 and TRBJ2-6; D gene unclear. CDR3 length: 15 amino acids. V gave up 7 bases and J gave up 0 bases, with 10 bases separating them. The germline V gene encodes CDR1 KGHSY and CDR2 FQNENV. Here the CDR3 DNA reads TGTGCCAGCACCCTTTATTACTCTGGGGCCAACGTCCTGACTTTC. Its protein product is CASTLYYSGANVLTF.

Written as DNA, the CDR3 is TGTGCCAGCAGTCTAGCGGGGTCCTACAATGAGCAGTTCTTC. Translation gives CASSLAGSYNEQFF. The chain uses TRBV27 and TRBJ2-1; 9 bases are shared with TRBD2. With V trimmed by 5 bases and J by 1 base, 0 bases remained unmatched. Germline V gene data show CDR1 as MNHEY and CDR2 as SMNVEV (reference sequence). This CDR3 has 14 amino acids.

The table lists this clone with a count of one. The chain joins TRBV6-1 to TRBJ2-6, with unresolved D. The CDR3 has 15 residues. Germline CDR1 is MNHNS and CDR2 is SASEGT. V lost 6 bases and J 0 bases, leaving 9 bases between the germline ends. The CDR3 reads CASSGFPSGANVLTF. In DNA, the CDR3 is TGTGCCAGCAGCGGTTTCCCCTCTGGGGCCAACGTCCTGACTTTC.

This CDR3 is CASSLARTGKGLDFYGYTF. In nucleotides, the CDR3 is TGTGCCAGCAGCTTGGCCCGGACAGGCAAGGGGTTGGATTTCTATGGCTACACCTTC. The rearrangement joins TRBV5-4 to TRBJ1-2, with 7 bases fitting TRBD1. The length of the CDR3 is 19 residues. The trim removed 0 bases at V and 4 bases at J, leaving 18 bases unmatched. CDR1 and CDR2 from the germline V gene are SGHNT and YYREEE (reference sequence).

V and J are TRBV2 and TRBJ1-2; 10 bases match TRBD1. The CDR3 length is 11 residues. The germline V gene has CDR1 SNHLY and CDR2 FYNNEI. V dropped 9 bases and J dropped 8; count of bases not matched to a gene: 3. CDR3: CARGQGRGYTF. CDR3 in DNA: TGTGCCAGGGGACAGGGGCGCGGCTACACCTTC.

The genes are TRBV15 and TRBJ1-5; D uncertain. This CDR3 region has 17 residues. Germline-derived CDR1 and CDR2 are LNHNV and YYDKDF (reference sequence). Deletions cut 5 bases from V and 3 bases from J, with 20 bases between. CDR3 sequence (DNA): TGTGCCACCAGCCCACCGCGGGGTGAGAATGACAATCAGCCCCAGCATTTT. Translation: CATSPPRGENDNQPQHF.

V is TRBV6-1 and J is TRBJ1-4, with 7 nucleotides matching TRBD1. Per the germline V gene, CDR1 is MNHNS and CDR2 is SASEGT. Losses at the gene ends were 1 base for V and 6 bases for J; bases not matched to a gene: 8. This CDR3 comprises 16 residues. Written as DNA, the CDR3 is TGTGCCAGCAGTGAAGGACGGACAGGTCTTTATGAAAAACTGTTTTTT. It codes for CASSEGRTGLYEKLFF.